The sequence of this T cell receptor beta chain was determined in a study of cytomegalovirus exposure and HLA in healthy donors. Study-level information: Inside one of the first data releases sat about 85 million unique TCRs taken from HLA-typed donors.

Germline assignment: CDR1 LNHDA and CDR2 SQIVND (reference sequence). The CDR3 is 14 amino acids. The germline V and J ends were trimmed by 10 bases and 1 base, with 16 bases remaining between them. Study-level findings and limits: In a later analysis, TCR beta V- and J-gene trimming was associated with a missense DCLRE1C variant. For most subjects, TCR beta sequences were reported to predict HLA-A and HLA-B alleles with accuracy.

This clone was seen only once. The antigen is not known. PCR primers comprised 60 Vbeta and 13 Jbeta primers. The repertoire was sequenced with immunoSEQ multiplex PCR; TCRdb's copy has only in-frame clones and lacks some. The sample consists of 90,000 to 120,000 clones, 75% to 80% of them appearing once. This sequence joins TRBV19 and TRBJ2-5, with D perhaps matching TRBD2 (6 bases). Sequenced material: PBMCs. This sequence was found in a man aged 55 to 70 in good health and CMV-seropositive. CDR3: CATRGGTVQETQYF. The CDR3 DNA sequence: TGTGCCACCCGAGGCGGGACGGTCCAAGAGACCCAGTACTTC.